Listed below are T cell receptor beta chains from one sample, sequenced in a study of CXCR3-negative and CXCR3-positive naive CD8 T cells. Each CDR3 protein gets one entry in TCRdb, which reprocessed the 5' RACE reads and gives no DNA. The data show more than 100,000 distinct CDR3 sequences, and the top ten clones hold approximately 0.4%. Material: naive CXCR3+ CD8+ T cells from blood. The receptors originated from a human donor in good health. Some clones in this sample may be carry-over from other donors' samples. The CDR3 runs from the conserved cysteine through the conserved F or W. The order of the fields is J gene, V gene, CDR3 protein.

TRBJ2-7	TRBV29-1	CSVEEEGIYEQYF
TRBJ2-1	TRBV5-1	CASSSTGTEYNEQFF
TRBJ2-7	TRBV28	CASSLLGTRISEQYF
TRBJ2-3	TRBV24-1	CATSDLFGASTDTQYF
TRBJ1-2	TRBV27	CASSDRGRDNYGYTF
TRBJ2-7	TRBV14	CASSQTGYPTYEQYF
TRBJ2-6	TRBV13	CASSLSPGLGSGANVLTF
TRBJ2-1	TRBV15	CATSRARFSYNEQFF
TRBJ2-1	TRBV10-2	CASSELGGKTHNEQFF
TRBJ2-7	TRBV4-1	CASSRSLGTVSYEQYF
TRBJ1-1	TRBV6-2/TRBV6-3	CASRPSDGYTEAFF
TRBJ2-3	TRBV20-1	CNARDESRRWNGDTQYF
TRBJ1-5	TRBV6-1	CASSSQGANQPQHF
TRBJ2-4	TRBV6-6	CASTSDRVGNIQYF
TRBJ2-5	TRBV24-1	CATSAGDQETQYF
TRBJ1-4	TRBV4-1	CASSQGEATNEKLFF
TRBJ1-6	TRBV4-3	CASSQHREGGSPLHF
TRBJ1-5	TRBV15	CATSRDFTYNQPQHF
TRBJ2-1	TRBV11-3	CASSRRGGHEQFF
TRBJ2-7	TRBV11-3	CASSSTGADYEQYF
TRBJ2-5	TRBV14	CASSQANSGEETQYF
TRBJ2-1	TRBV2	CASSELTGGSYNEQFF
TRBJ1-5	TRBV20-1	CSASLGTERNQPQHF
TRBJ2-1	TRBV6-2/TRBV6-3	CASSSYRDEQFF
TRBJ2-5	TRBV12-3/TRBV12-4	CASSFWVAGSETQYF
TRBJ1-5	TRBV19	CASSPQGQPQHF
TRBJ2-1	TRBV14	CASSQPPGRGRGEQFF
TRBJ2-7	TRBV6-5	CASSNTPRGLYEQYF
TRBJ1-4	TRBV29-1	CSALGVFGEKLFF
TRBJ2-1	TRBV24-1	CATSDGAGTGYNEQFF
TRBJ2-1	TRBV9	CASSGGGQGAFNEQFF